This TCR beta chain comes out of a study of blood T cells in healthy people across ages. The study's findings and limits: When set beside aged donors, long-lived donors presented more naive CD4+ cells and higher diversity.

The CDR3 consists of 13 residues. Between the trimmed V and J ends, which lost 4 bases and 5 bases, there was a span of 10 bases. Germline V gene sequence: CDR1 SNHLY, CDR2 FYNNEI. This clonotype was recorded at least ten times. The antigen is not known. Combining a sample-barcoded 5' primer with a J-beta primer mix, a second PCR ran for 7 to 11 cycles. TCRdb reprocessed the 5' RACE reads with MiXCR, giving one entry per CDR3 protein. Among around 870,000 distinct CDR3 sequences listed, under 30% were seen once. The genes are TRBV2 and TRBJ2-3; a weak D match, TRBD2 (7 bases). The sequence was collected from an elderly woman in good health. Sequenced: blood. CDR3 DNA sequence: TGTGCCAGCAGTGGAGGGGGGGGAGATACGCAGTATTTT. It yields the protein CASSGGGGDTQYF.